This T cell receptor (beta chain) emerged from a study of CXCR3-negative and CXCR3-positive naive CD8 T cells (dated 2019 in TCRdb). About the full investigation: In total, about 135 million TRB reads were obtained, or roughly 1.5 +/- 0.3 million reads per library. Data from some twelve donors, pooled across two independent experiments, went into the diversity and physicochemical repertoire analyses. TRBV-TRBJ cluster analysis included naive subsets from about five donors and memory cells from 3 donors. What the work shows at the level of the full study, not this receptor alone: TRBV-TRBJ usage was similar between naive CXCR3-negative and CXCR3-positive cells from the same donor, while memory cells showed distinct patterns. Compared with CXCR3-negative naive cells, CXCR3-positive naive cells had TRB CDR3s with higher hydrophobicity (lower Kidera factor 4), lower energy, and higher strength and volume indices. Because surface CD5, which is linked to self-reactivity in mice, was comparable between the naive subsets, TCR interaction strength was also inferred from TRB CDR3 physicochemical properties. Freshly isolated PBMCs were used for most assays because CXCR3 expression went down partially after cryopreservation. Repertoire diversity was comparably high in both naive subsets but much lower in memory CD8+ T cells.

Data came from a NextSeq 550. The Human TCR Profiling Kit (MiLaboratory) was used to make UMI-labeled 5' RACE TRB cDNA libraries. cDNA synthesis used the entire amount of extracted RNA, and PCR amplification then used the entire amount of cDNA produced. Libraries were prepared in parallel with an identical number of PCR cycles. Per the original workflow: About 50,000 +/- 10,000 unique UMI-labeled TRB cDNA molecules per library were extracted with MIGEC and MiXCR, with at least two reads per UMI required. Each library averaged approximately 40,000 +/- 10,000 functional in-frame TRB CDR3 nucleotide clonotypes without stop codons. Diversity metrics, including normalized Shannon-Wiener and Chao1, were computed in VDJtools after downsampling to 5000 UMI-labeled TRB molecules per sample. VDJtools computed clonotype-size-weighted physicochemical properties of the central five CDR3 residues: interaction energy, strength, volume and Kidera factor 4. After the reads were reprocessed by TCRdb, one entry was made per CDR3 protein sequence, with no DNA. TCRdb, rather than the study authors, made the V and J calls. The sample's clone listing holds roughly 90,000 distinct CDR3 sequences. Of the sample, around 1.7% falls within the top ten clones.

There are 13 amino acids in the CDR3, from cysteine to phenylalanine inclusive. No DNA accompanies this entry. Turning to this clonotype: Its target antigen remains unknown.

For every CD8+ T cell subset, 300,000 cells were flow-sorted straight into RLT lysis buffer, and each subset was sorted in triplicate. Naive CD8+ T cells were defined stringently as CD45RO-CCR7+CD27+CD95- to exclude memory contaminants. Peripheral blood mononuclear cells were isolated from buffy coats by standard density gradient centrifugation. Naive CXCR3-negative and CXCR3-positive CD8+ T cells were flow-sorted on a FACSAria III. Total RNA was extracted from sorted cells using an RNeasy Mini Kit. This TCR came from a human donor in good health. Some clones in this sample may be carry-over from other donors' samples. The sequencing input was naive CXCR3- CD8+ T cells from blood. The sample's cell subset or site label, decoded: CD45RO-CCR7+CD27+CD95- naive CD8+ T cells lacking CXCR3 (TNR3-). The rearrangement combines TRBV23-1 with TRBJ2-1; TCRdb indicates TRBD2, and absent DNA this call remains unverified. TRBV23-1 is flagged as an ORF with uncertain function. The CDR3 here reads CAGGGEGTNEQFF.